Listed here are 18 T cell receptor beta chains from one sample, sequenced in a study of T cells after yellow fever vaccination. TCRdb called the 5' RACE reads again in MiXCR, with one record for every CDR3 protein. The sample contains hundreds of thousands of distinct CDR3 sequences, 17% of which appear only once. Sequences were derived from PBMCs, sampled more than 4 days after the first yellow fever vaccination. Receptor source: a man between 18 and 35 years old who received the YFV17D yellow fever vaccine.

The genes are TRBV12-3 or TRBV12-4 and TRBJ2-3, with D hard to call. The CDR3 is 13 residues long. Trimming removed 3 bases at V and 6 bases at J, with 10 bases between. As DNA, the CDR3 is TGTGCCAGCAGTTTTCGGTCGGCGGATACGCAGTATTTT. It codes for CASSFRSADTQYF.

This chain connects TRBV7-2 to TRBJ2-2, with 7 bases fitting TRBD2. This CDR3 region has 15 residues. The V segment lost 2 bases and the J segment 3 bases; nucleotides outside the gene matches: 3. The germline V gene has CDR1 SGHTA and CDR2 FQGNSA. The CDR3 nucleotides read TGTGCCAGCAGCTTAAGACTAGCAGACACCGGGGAGCTGTTTTTT. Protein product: CASSLRLADTGELFF.

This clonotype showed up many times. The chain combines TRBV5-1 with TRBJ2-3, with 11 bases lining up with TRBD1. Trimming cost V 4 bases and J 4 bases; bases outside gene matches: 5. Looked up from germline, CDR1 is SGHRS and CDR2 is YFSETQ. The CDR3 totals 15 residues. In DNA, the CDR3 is TGCGCCAGCAGCCCCGGACAGGGGGCACCAGATACGCAGTATTTT. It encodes CASSPGQGAPDTQYF.

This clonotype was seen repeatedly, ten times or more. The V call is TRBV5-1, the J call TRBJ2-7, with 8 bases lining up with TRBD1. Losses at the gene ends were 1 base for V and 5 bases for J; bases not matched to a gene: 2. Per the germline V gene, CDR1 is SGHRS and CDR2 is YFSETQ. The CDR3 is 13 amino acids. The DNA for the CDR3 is TGCGCCAGCAGCTTGCAGGGGGCGGACGAGCAGTACTTC. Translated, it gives CASSLQGADEQYF.

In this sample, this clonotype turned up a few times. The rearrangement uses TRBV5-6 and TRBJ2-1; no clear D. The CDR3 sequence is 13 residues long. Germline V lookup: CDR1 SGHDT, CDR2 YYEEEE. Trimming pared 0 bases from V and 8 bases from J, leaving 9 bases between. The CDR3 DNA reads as TGTGCCAGCAGCTTGGTGAGCGTCGATGAGCAGTTCTTC. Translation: CASSLVSVDEQFF.

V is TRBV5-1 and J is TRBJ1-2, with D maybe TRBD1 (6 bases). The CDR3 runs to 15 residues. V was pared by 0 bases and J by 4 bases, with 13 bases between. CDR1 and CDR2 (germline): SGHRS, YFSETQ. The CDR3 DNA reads TGCGCCAGCAGCTTGGCGGCAGGGGTGACCTATGGCTACACCTTC. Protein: CASSLAAGVTYGYTF.

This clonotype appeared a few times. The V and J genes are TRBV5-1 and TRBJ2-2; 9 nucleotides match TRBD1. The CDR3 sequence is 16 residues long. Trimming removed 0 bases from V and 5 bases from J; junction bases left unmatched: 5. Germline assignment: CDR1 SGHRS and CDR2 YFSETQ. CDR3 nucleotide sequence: TGCGCCAGCAGCTTGGAGGGACAGGGAAGGACCGGGGAGCTGTTTTTT. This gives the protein CASSLEGQGRTGELFF.

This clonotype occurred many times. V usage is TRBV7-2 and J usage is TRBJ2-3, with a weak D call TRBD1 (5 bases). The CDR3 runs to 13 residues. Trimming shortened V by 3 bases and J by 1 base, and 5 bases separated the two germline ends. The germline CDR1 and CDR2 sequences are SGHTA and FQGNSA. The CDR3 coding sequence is TGTGCCAGCAGCTTCAGGGGCACAGATACGCAGTATTTT. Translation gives CASSFRGTDTQYF.

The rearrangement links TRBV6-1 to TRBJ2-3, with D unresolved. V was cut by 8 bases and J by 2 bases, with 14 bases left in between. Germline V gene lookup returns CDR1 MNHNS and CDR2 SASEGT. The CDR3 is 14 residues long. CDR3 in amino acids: CASFPANPTDTQYF. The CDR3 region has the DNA TGTGCCAGCTTCCCGGCCAACCCCACAGATACGCAGTATTTT.

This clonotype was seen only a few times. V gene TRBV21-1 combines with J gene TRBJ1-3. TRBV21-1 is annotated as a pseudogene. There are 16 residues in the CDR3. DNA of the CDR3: TGTGCCAGCAGAAATTGCTGGTGTCTTCTCCGAAACACCATATATTTT. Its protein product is CASRNCWCLLRNTIYF.

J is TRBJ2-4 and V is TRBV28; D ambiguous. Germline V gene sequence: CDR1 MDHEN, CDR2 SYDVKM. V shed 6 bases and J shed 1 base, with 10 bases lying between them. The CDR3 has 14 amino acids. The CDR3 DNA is TGTGCCAGCAGAAACCCGGGTGCCAAAAACATTCAGTACTTC. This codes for CASRNPGAKNIQYF.

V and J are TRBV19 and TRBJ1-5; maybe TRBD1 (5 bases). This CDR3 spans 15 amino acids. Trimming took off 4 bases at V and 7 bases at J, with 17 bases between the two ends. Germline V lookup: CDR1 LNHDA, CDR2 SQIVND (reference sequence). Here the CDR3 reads CASSSKGPLGQPQHF. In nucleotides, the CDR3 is TGTGCCAGTAGTAGCAAGGGACCCCTGGGACAGCCCCAGCATTTT.

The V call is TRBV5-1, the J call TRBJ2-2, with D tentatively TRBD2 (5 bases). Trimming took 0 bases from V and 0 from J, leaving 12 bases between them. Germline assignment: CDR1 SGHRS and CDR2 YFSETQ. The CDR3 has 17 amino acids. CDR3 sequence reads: CASSLAVGRANTGELFF. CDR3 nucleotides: TGCGCCAGCAGCTTGGCCGTCGGGCGGGCGAACACCGGGGAGCTGTTTTTT.

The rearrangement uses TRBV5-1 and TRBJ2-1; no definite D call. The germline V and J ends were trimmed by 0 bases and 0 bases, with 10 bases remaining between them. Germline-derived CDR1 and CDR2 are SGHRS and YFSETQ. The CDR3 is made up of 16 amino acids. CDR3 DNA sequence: TGCGCCAGCAGCTTGGGGCTGACGAGCTCCTACAATGAGCAGTTCTTC. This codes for CASSLGLTSSYNEQFF.

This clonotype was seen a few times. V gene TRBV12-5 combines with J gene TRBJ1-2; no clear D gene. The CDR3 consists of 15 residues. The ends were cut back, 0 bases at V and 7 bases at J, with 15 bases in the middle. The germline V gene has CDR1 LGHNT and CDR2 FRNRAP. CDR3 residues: CASGLVSADWSGYTF. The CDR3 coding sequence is TGTGCTAGTGGTTTGGTATCGGCGGATTGGAGTGGCTACACCTTC.

The CDR3 protein is CASNPPEPRDEQFF. DNA for the CDR3: TGTGCCAGCAATCCGCCAGAGCCGCGGGATGAGCAGTTCTTC. This chain links TRBV2 with TRBJ2-1; D might be TRBD2 (5 bases). Between the trimmed V and J ends, which lost 7 bases and 8 bases, there was a span of 18 bases. This CDR3 has 14 residues. Germline CDR1 and CDR2: SNHLY and FYNNEI.

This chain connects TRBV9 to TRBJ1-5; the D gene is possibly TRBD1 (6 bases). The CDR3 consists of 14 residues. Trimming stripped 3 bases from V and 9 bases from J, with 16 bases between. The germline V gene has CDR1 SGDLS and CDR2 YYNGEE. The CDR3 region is CASSARTAGGPQHF. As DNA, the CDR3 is TGTGCCAGCAGCGCTCGGACAGCCGGCGGGCCCCAGCATTTT.

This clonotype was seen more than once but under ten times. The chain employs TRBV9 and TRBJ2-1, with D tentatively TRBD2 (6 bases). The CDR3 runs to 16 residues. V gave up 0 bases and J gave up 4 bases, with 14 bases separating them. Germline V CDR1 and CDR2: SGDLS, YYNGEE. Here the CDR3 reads CASSVGKEGIYNEQFF. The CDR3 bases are TGTGCCAGCAGCGTAGGGAAGGAGGGGATATACAATGAGCAGTTCTTC.